This T cell receptor (beta chain) was found in a study of cytomegalovirus exposure and HLA in healthy donors. Overall study results and limits: It was approximately 170 TCR beta chains that were listed as cytomegalovirus-associated. Most TCR sequences proved rare, with some public TCRs found in many donors.

Trimming at V came to 4 bases and at J to 1 base, leaving 4 bases not matched to a gene. This CDR3 is built from 15 residues. Germline CDR1 and CDR2: SGHDT and YYEEEE. Some clones are missing from TCRdb's copy, which holds only in-frame ones; the method was immunoSEQ multiplex PCR. The repertoire holds 250,000 to 300,000 clones, with about 86% as singletons. The donors belonged to the roughly 130-subject validation cohort, separate from the roughly 650-subject first cohort. A remark on this clone: Its antigen is as yet unknown.

What was sequenced was PBMCs. The source of this sequence is a young woman in good health and CMV-seronegative. The chain uses TRBV5-6 and TRBJ2-7; 11 nucleotides agree with TRBD2. CDR3: CASSTTSGGSYEQYF. CDR3 nucleotide sequence: TGTGCCAGCAGCACCACTAGCGGGGGATCCTACGAGCAGTACTTC.